These T cell receptor beta chains were read from a single sample in a study of graft-versus-host responses after intestinal transplantation. Their target antigens are unknown. TCRdb's table, derived via immunoSEQ multiplex PCR, lists solely in-frame clones and lacks some. The data contain tens of thousands of clones, about 80% of them singletons. This material consisted of unstimulated CD4+ T cells sorted from spleen or lymph node cells, taken before transplant. The receptors were sampled from a human donor who was the organ donor for an intestinal transplant. CDR3s include the opening cysteine and the closing phenylalanine or tryptophan. The D gene is left open where the match is weak. For some rows the clone size is stated as once, few or many, or as a class when expanded; others skip it.

D: NA
V: TRBV14
size: NA
J: TRBJ1-1
DNA: TGTGCCAGCAGCCAAGATGGGCGGGTGCGGTACACTGAAGCTTTCTTT
CDR3: CASSQDGRVRYTEAFF

D: TRBD1
V: TRBV9
size: NA
J: TRBJ2-1
DNA: TGTGCCAGCAGCGAACGGGACAGGGCCTACAATGAGCAGTTCTTC
CDR3: CASSERDRAYNEQFF

D: TRBD1
V: TRBV19
size: NA
J: TRBJ2-5
DNA: TGTGCCAGTAGTATATTCCTACCGGGACAGCAAGAGACCCAGTACTTC
CDR3: CASSIFLPGQQETQYF

D: NA
V: TRBV28
size: NA
J: TRBJ1-4
DNA: TGTGCCAGCATTCCAGGTTCCGGGGCAACTAATGAAAAACTGTTTTTT
CDR3: CASIPGSGATNEKLFF

D: NA
V: TRBV29-1
size: NA
J: TRBJ1-2
DNA: TGCAGCGACTCAGGGGCGGCCCTCTATGGCTACACCTTC
CDR3: CSDSGAALYGYTF

D: TRBD2
V: TRBV7-6
size: NA
J: TRBJ2-2
DNA: TGTGCCAGCAGCCTAGGGACTAGCGGGGTCACCGGGGAGCTGTTTTTT
CDR3: CASSLGTSGVTGELFF

D: TRBD2
V: TRBV2
size: NA
J: TRBJ2-2
DNA: TGTGCCAGCAGGAGGACTAGCGGGGGGACTAAACCCGGGGAGCTGTTTTTT
CDR3: CASRRTSGGTKPGELFF

D: NA
V: TRBV7-2
size: NA
J: TRBJ1-6
DNA: TGTGCCAGCAGCGCTTCCACAGGGAATTCACCCCTCCACTTT
CDR3: CASSASTGNSPLHF

D: NA
V: TRBV29-1
size: NA
J: TRBJ2-2
DNA: TGCAGCGTTGATCAGGACAGGAACACCGGGGAGCTGTTTTTT
CDR3: CSVDQDRNTGELFF

D: NA
V: TRBV18
size: NA
J: TRBJ1-5
DNA: TGTGCCAGCTCACCGGGAGCAGGGGACAATCAGCCCCAGCATTTT
CDR3: CASSPGAGDNQPQHF

D: TRBD1
V: TRBV28
size: NA
J: TRBJ1-2
DNA: TGTGCCAGCAGTTTGGAGGGAATCGACAGGGGCTACGTCGGTGGCTACACCTTC
CDR3: CASSLEGIDRGYVGGYTF

D: NA
V: TRBV9
size: NA
J: TRBJ2-2
DNA: TGTGCCAGCAGCGTAGCGGGGGACACCGGGGAGCTGTTTTTT
CDR3: CASSVAGDTGELFF

D: TRBD1
V: TRBV6-1
size: once
J: TRBJ2-5
DNA: TGTGCCAGCAGTGAAGCGGCGGGACAGGGGGCCAGAGAGACCCAGTACTTC
CDR3: CASSEAAGQGARETQYF

D: TRBD1
V: TRBV15
size: once
J: TRBJ1-2
DNA: TGTGCCACCAGCAGAGAGCCCAGGGGGATGAATGGCTACACCTTC
CDR3: CATSREPRGMNGYTF

D: NA
V: TRBV5-1
size: NA
J: TRBJ2-1
DNA: TGCGCCAGCAGCCGTAGCAGAAGTAATGAGCAGTTCTTC
CDR3: CASSRSRSNEQFF

D: NA
V: TRBV10-1
size: NA
J: TRBJ2-5
DNA: TGCGCCAGCAGTGAGTCAGGTAGCCGAGAGACCCAGTACTTC
CDR3: CASSESGSRETQYF

D: TRBD2
V: TRBV5-1
size: NA
J: TRBJ2-1
DNA: TGCGCCAGCAGCTTTTGGCCTAGCGGGGGAGGGGTCAATGAGCAGTTCTTC
CDR3: CASSFWPSGGGVNEQFF

D: NA
V: TRBV19
size: NA
J: TRBJ2-2
DNA: TGTGCCAGTAGTGCGGACAGAGCGAACACCGGGGAGCTGTTTTTT
CDR3: CASSADRANTGELFF

D: TRBD1
V: TRBV4-3
size: NA
J: TRBJ1-5
DNA: TGCGCCAGCAGCCAAGAAAGGGCCAAACAGGGGGCAGGACAGCCCCAGCATTTT
CDR3: CASSQERAKQGAGQPQHF

D: TRBD2
V: TRBV7-2
size: few
J: TRBJ2-3
DNA: TGTGCCAGCAGCCAGCAAGCGGGGGGATTCACAGATACGCAGTATTTT
CDR3: CASSQQAGGFTDTQYF

D: NA
V: TRBV27
size: NA
J: TRBJ1-4
DNA: TGTGCCAGCAGTTTATTGGCGGATCGGGGAAAACTGTTTTTT
CDR3: CASSLLADRGKLFF

D: NA
V: TRBV7-2
size: few
J: TRBJ2-5
DNA: TGTGCCAGCAACCAAATAGGTCGAGGGGAGACCCAGTACTTC
CDR3: CASNQIGRGETQYF

D: TRBD1
V: TRBV5-6
size: NA
J: TRBJ2-5
DNA: TGTGCCAGCAGCCGGGACAGGGGCCGGCAATTGGAGACCCAGTACTTC
CDR3: CASSRDRGRQLETQYF

D: TRBD1
V: TRBV28
size: NA
J: TRBJ1-5
DNA: TGTGCCAGCAGTTCCGGGACAGGGGGGATTAGCAATCAGCCCCAGCATTTT
CDR3: CASSSGTGGISNQPQHF

D: TRBD2
V: TRBV28
size: NA
J: TRBJ2-3
DNA: TGTGCCAGCAGTTTATGGACTAGCGGGGGATCAGATACGCAGTATTTT
CDR3: CASSLWTSGGSDTQYF

D: TRBD1
V: TRBV19
size: NA
J: TRBJ1-6
DNA: TGTGCCACTGGGACAGGGGGTAATTCACCCCTCCACTTT
CDR3: CATGTGGNSPLHF

D: TRBD1
V: TRBV19
size: NA
J: TRBJ1-2
DNA: TGTGCCAGTAGTGTAAGACAGGGAACGCGAGGCTATGGCTACACCTTC
CDR3: CASSVRQGTRGYGYTF

D: TRBD1
V: TRBV28
size: NA
J: TRBJ1-6
DNA: TGTGCCAGCAGTCCAACAGGGGGCACGAATTATAATTCACCCCTCCACTTT
CDR3: CASSPTGGTNYNSPLHF

D: NA
V: TRBV7-9
size: NA
J: TRBJ1-1
DNA: TGTGCCAGCAGCGACCGGGTCATGAACACTGAAGCTTTCTTT
CDR3: CASSDRVMNTEAFF